This T cell receptor beta chain was sequenced during a study of T cells in localized non-small cell lung cancer. Study-wide findings and caveats: The study found T cell clonality highest in uninvolved adjacent lung, above tumor. Investigators sequenced only a single tumor region, leaving heterogeneity possible. In adjacent lung, a median roughly 53 of the top 100 tumor clones were found.

Produced via immunoSEQ multiplex PCR; TCRdb's table is partial and in-frame only. This table has about 14,000 clones, around 85% appearing once. Trimming removed 1 base from V and 5 bases from J, with 12 bases in between. The CDR3 contains 15 residues. Germline assignment: CDR1 LGHNA and CDR2 YNFKEQ. Remarks on this clone: Its antigen remains unidentified.

Sequenced material: peripheral blood, taken before any cancer treatment. This clonotype originated in an older female donor with stage I squamous cell lung carcinoma. V gene TRBV4-2 combines with J gene TRBJ2-1; D is ambiguous. CDR3 residues: CASSQVVTRNNEQFF. DNA of the CDR3: TGTGCCAGCAGCCAAGTGGTTACCAGGAACAATGAGCAGTTCTTC.